This T cell receptor beta chain was observed in a study of cytomegalovirus exposure and HLA in healthy donors. Study overall: Sequencing of 180 million or so T cells in an earlier analysis found approximately 120 million unique TCR beta sequences. Study-wide results and limits: In a later analysis, donors in an Asian-associated ancestry cluster reportedly had fewer N-insertions in productive TCRs than the cohort mean. In an earlier analysis, about 87% or about 30%: the productive usage of most TCR beta V segments.

In the case of this clone: Antigen: not known. The junction differs from germline at one of its ends, possibly a read error.

The study ran its PCR with 60 Vbeta and 13 Jbeta primers. Per the original methods: There were 80 million to 95 million unique TCR beta chains by a later count, and approximately 10 million of them were shared. Sequencing used immunoSEQ multiplex PCR; TCRdb keeps in-frame clones, though not all of them. V, J and clone size reflect that table, while D and trimming were determined from the DNA. The sample consists of approximately 180,000 clones, 82% of them appearing once. Sequencing input: PBMCs. The TCR comes from a woman between 18 and 29 years old in good health and CMV-seronegative.

The CDR3 here is CAISERDTGAFF. The CDR3 DNA follows: TGTGCCATCAGTGAGCGGGACACTGGAGCTTTCTTT. The chain recombines TRBV10-3 with TRBJ1-1; the D gene is possibly TRBD1 (6 bases). Germline CDR1 ENHRY, CDR2 SYGVKD. The CDR3 runs 12 residues.